This entry concerns a single TCR beta chain. TCRdb reprocessed the RT-PCR reads via MiXCR and lists one record per CDR3 protein. The repertoire holds around 480,000 distinct CDR3 sequences, approximately 16% seen once, with around 3% in the top ten. The entry originates in a study of response to subunit inactivated influenza vaccine. This receptor was taken from a man in his fifties or sixties who received an inactivated influenza vaccine. Sequenced here: CD4+ T cells sorted from PBMCs, sampled around 25 months after vaccination.

For the CDR3, the DNA is TGCAGTGCTAGAGATCCTAGCGGCAACCAAGAGACCCAGTACTTC. Its translation: CSARDPSGNQETQYF. The genes are TRBV20-1 and TRBJ2-5; TRBD2 agrees at 7 bases. The trim removed 0 bases at V and 0 bases at J, leaving 4 bases unmatched. Germline V gene lookup returns CDR1 DFQATT and CDR2 SNEGSKA (reference sequence). The CDR3 length is 15 residues.